These 3 T cell receptor beta chains originate from one sample sequenced in a study of CD8+ T cells in alopecia areata (dated by TCRdb to the late 2010s). The library was obtained by the immunoSEQ multiplex PCR assay. RNA was extracted from all samples and reverse transcribed into cDNA as template for TCR sequencing. The table was pulled from immuneACCESS by TCRdb, which kept in-frame rearrangements only. Such tables lose some clones; where checked, under half of the loss comes from unresolved V genes, and the rest has no known cause. The sample table lists approximately 150,000 clones, 45% to 60% of them with a count of one. The ten most abundant clones make up approximately 1% of the sample. The time point label, as the study defines it: baseline before oral tofacitinib. The specimen comprised CD4+ T cells sorted from blood, sampled at week 0. The origin of the receptors is a human donor with alopecia areata.

This clone has just a few counts. The chain uses TRBV29-1 and TRBJ2-7, with D possibly being TRBD1 (6 bases). V lost 4 bases to trimming and J lost 7 bases, with 14 bases between them. Germline values: CDR1 SQVTM, CDR2 ANQGSEA. The CDR3 is 12 residues long. The CDR3 nucleotides read TGCAGCGTTGTGAAACAGGGCAATGAGCAGTACTTC. It encodes CSVVKQGNEQYF.

The chain is built from TRBV7-8 and TRBJ2-1; 14 nucleotides align to TRBD2. The CDR3 has 17 amino acids. The J segment lost 8 bases and the V segment lost 4 bases, leaving 10 bases of the junction unmatched. The germline gives CDR1 SGHVS, CDR2 FQNEAQ. CDR3 nucleotides: TGTGCCAGCAGCTCTACTCCGGGACTAGCGGGAGAGTATGAGCAGTTCTTC. Translation gives CASSSTPGLAGEYEQFF.

The J gene is TRBJ2-5, the V gene TRBV5-1; 11 bases are a match to TRBD1. The CDR3 is 14 residues long. Germline CDR1 SGHRS, CDR2 YFSETQ. Germline trimming cut 4 bases from V and 4 bases from J; bases unmatched to any gene: 3. CDR3 in amino acids: CASSPGQGGETQYF. The CDR3 DNA reads as TGCGCCAGCAGCCCGGGACAGGGGGGAGAGACCCAGTACTTC.